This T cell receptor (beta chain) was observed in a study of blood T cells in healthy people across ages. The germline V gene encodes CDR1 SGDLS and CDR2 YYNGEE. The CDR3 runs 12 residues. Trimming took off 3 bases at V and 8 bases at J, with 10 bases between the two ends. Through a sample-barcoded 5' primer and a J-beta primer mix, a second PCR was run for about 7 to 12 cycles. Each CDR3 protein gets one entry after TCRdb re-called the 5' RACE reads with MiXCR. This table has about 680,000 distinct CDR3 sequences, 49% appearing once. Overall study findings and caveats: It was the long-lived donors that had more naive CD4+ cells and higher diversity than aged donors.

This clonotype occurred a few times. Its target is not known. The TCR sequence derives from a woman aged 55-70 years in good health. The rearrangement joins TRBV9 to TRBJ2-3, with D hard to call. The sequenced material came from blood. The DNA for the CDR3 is TGTGCCAGCAGCGGGGAAGCCCTTACGCAGTATTTT. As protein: CASSGEALTQYF.